This TCR beta chain was sequenced for a study of regulatory T cells in long-lasting Graves disease (dated by TCRdb to about 2021). As for the study more broadly: Patients with newly diagnosed Graves' disease had been on antithyroid drugs for under 3 months. Peripheral blood TCR sequencing and RNA sequencing compared persistent Graves' disease patients with newly diagnosed Graves' disease patients. The study took place in China and was registered as a clinical trial. A total of about 35 samples underwent TCR sequencing, from about 13 patients with persistent Graves' disease and 20 or so patients with newly diagnosed Graves' disease. Broad study findings and their caveats: The small sample size was acknowledged by the authors as a limitation that may reduce accuracy. Sequencing and analysis were limited to the TCR beta chain. The study examined only peripheral blood because the primary lesion, thyroid tissue, could not be accessed. Compared with newly diagnosed patients, persistent Graves' disease patients had lower TCR Shannon entropy and fewer highly expanded clones, which suggests clonal expansion. A larger number of public clonotypes was shared among persistent patients (about 2,700) than among newly diagnosed patients (around 970). Preferential use of TRBV28, TRBJ1-2 and TRBJ2-5 was observed in persistent disease, whereas TRBV20-1 and TRBJ2-1 were favored in newly diagnosed disease.

Remarks on this clonotype: Its target antigen remains unknown. One base away there is no much larger clone; base qualities are not given.

The time point label of this sample denotes: newly diagnosed GD, antithyroid drugs for less than 3 months. RNA was extracted from PBMCs in TRIzol for both TCR sequencing and RNA sequencing. Graves' disease was diagnosed according to American Thyroid Association guidelines. Recruitment of patients was carried out at an endocrinology department in Xi'an, China. Each patient gave around 9 milliliters of peripheral blood, collected in an EDTA anticoagulant tube. Ficoll Paque Plus density gradient separation was used to isolate PBMCs, and no further T cell sorting was done. An Agilent 2100 Bioanalyzer and agarose gel were used to check RNA quality, while a NanoDrop 2000 measured RNA concentration. The library was obtained by multiplex PCR. Sequencing took place on an Illumina HiSeq 4000. To build TCR beta libraries, CDR3 regions were amplified by Arm-PCR using iRepertoire HTBI primers. Before sequencing, the PCR products underwent gel purification. The published analysis was carried out like this. A total of roughly 67 TRBV and some 15 TRBJ segments were identified across samples and were used for gene usage analysis of CDR3 amino acid clonotypes. Filtered high-quality paired reads were merged into contigs using COPE and FqMerger. BLAST was used to align contigs to the IMGT TRBV, TRBD and TRBJ reference genes, and CDR3 was defined following IMGT. Clonotypes above 0.1% frequency were classified as highly expanded clones. Repertoire diversity was measured by Shannon entropy, and V-J evenness by the Gini coefficient. Public clonotypes were defined as clonotypes shared by more than one individual. TCRdb reanalyzed the raw reads on its own, using fastp at Q25 for trimming and MiXCR for clone calling, and kept in-frame beta chains. CDR3 protein duplicates are merged, each entry listing the most common genes and DNA. Clone size and V and J calls follow TCRdb, not the original study. Here the sample has roughly 380,000 distinct CDR3 sequences; roughly a sixth occur a single time. Together, the top ten hold roughly 20% of the sample.

Looking up the germline V gene yields CDR1 SGHRS and CDR2 YFSETQ. The CDR3 runs 15 amino acids, cysteine and phenylalanine included. The sequence is cut down to CDR3 DNA, 45 bases in frame from base 1. V lost 2 bases and J lost 4 bases; the stretch between them is 14 bases long. The TCR was taken from a female donor with Graves disease. The material sequenced was peripheral blood mononuclear cells (PBMCs), taken at new diagnosis, from a patient treated with antithyroid drugs. The chain is encoded by TRBV5-1 joined to TRBJ2-3; TRBD2 could be the D gene, as 7 bases match. The encoded CDR3 is CASSFGRGGADTQYF. The DNA is TGCGCCAGCAGCTTCGGTAGGGGGGGCGCAGATACGCAGTATTTT.